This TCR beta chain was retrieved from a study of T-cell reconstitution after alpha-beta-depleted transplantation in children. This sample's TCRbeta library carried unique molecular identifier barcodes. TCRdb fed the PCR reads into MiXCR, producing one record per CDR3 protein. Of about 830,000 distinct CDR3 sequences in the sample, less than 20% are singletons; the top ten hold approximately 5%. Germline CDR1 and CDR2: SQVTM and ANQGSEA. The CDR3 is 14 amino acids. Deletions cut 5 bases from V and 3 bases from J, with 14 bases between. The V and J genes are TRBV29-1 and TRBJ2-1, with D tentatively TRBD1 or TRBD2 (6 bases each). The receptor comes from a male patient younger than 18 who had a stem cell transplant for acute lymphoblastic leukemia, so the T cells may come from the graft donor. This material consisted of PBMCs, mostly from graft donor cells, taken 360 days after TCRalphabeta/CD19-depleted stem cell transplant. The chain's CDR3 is CSVRETGGYNEQFF. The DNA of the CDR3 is TGCAGCGTTCGGGAGACAGGTGGCTACAATGAGCAGTTCTTC.